This entry lists 13 T cell receptor beta chains sequenced from one sample in a study of T cells in women clearing cervical HPV infection. Sequencing was performed with immunoSEQ multiplex PCR; in TCRdb, only in-frame clones are kept and a portion is missing. The sample totals fewer than 35,000 clones; its top ten clones hold about 7%. The sample consisted of blood buffy coat. Every receptor here comes from a woman aged 18-70 years with a cervical HPV16 infection that either progressed to CIN3+ or cleared (not recorded which).

As for this clone: Sequencing ends 3 residues short of the CDR3 end; the germline J gene provides the rest. This chain uses TRBV9 with TRBJ2-4; tentative D call: TRBD2 (6 bases). CDR3 length equals 15 residues. Germline CDR1 is SGDLS and CDR2 is YYNGEE. The V end was cut by 0 bases, the J end by 5 bases, with 12 bases between. CDR3 loop: CASSVGRGSENIQYF. The CDR3 DNA, read in part, is TGTGCCAGCAGCGTAGGGAGGGGCTCGGAAAACATT.

As regards this clone: Read data end 3 residues before the CDR3 end; the end is taken from the germline J gene. This sequence joins TRBV19 and TRBJ1-1, with 10 bases lining up with TRBD1. Per the germline V gene, CDR1 is LNHDA and CDR2 is SQIVND (reference sequence). CDR3 length: 14 residues. The V segment lost 7 bases and the J segment 5 bases; nucleotides outside the gene matches: 7. Incomplete CDR3 DNA: TGTGCCAGTATCAACCGGGACAGGGGAACTGAA. This sequence encodes CASINRDRGTE. The whole CDR3 reads CASINRDRGTEAFF. The full variable domain, with the rest looked up from reference TRBV19 and TRBJ1-1, is DGGITQSPKYLFRKEGQNVTLSCEQNLNHDAMYWYRQDPGQGLRLIYYSQIVNDFQKGDIAEGYSVSREKKESFPLTVTSAQKNPTAFYLCASINRDRGTEAFFGQGTRLTVV.

For this clone: The CDR3 end lies 3 residues beyond the end of the read and is filled in from the germline J gene. This chain joins TRBV5-1 and TRBJ2-3; 7 bases align to TRBD1. This CDR3 is 15 amino acids long. V lost 7 bases and J lost 0; bases outside the gene matches: 8. The V gene's germline CDR1 is SGHRS and CDR2 YFSETQ. Incomplete CDR3 DNA: TGCGCCAGCTACCTTGGGACAGACAGCACAGATACG. Residues: CASYLGTDSTDT. In full, the CDR3 is CASYLGTDSTDTQYF.

Note on this clone: Read data end 3 residues before the CDR3 end; the end is taken from the germline J gene. V gene TRBV6-4 combines with J gene TRBJ2-3, with 11 bases that match TRBD2. The length of the CDR3 is 16 residues. The ends lost 3 bases at V and 4 bases at J; junction bases unmatched: 6. Per germline, CDR1 MRHNA and CDR2 SNTAGT. CDR3 bases read: TGTGCCAGCAGTGATGTAGCGGGGGGGACAGCAGATACG. This sequence encodes CASSDVAGGTADT. The CDR3 in full is CASSDVAGGTADTQYF.

As regards this clone: Coverage ceases 3 residues before the CDR3 finishes, and the germline J gene fills in the end. The chain has TRBV11-2 and TRBJ2-4, with D possibly TRBD2 on 5 matching bases. V was pared by 2 bases and J by 5 bases, with 10 bases between. This CDR3 spans 14 amino acids. CDR1 and CDR2 from the germline V gene are SGHAT and FQNNGV. Here the CDR3 reads CASSLRGNENIQYF. The CDR3 DNA, read in part, is TGTGCCAGCAGCTTACGGGGTAATGAAAACATT.

As regards this clone: The read comes to an end 3 residues before the CDR3 does, leaving the germline J gene to fill in the end. The chain has TRBV12-3 or TRBV12-4 and TRBJ2-3, with no clear D. The CDR3 runs 14 residues. The CDR3 DNA, read in part, is TGTGCCAGCAGTTTACCAGAATCCCAAGAGACG. As protein: CASSLPESQET. The whole CDR3 sequence is CASSLPESQETQYF.

About this clone: The CDR3 end lies 3 residues beyond the end of the read and is filled in from the germline J gene. The genes are TRBV7-9 and TRBJ1-5; 9 positions match TRBD1. The V gene end was trimmed by 5 bases and the J gene end by 3 bases; junction bases not matched to a gene: 5. Germline lookup yields CDR1 SEHNR and CDR2 FQNEAQ (reference sequence). The CDR3 spans 15 residues. The CDR3 loop is CASSAGTGPNQPQHF. The part of the CDR3 DNA that was read is TGTGCCAGCAGCGCCGGGACAGGGCCCAATCAGCCC.

About this clone itself: The observed sequence ends 3 residues before the CDR3 terminus, with the missing tail filled in from the germline J gene. V gene TRBV15 combines with J gene TRBJ2-1; 9 nucleotides match TRBD2. The ends lost 7 bases at V and 6 bases at J; junction bases unmatched: 10. Looked up from germline, CDR1 is LNHNV and CDR2 is YYDKDF (reference sequence). This CDR3 region has 15 residues. The sequenced CDR3 bases are TGTGCCACCAAAAAAGCGGGGGGATTTAGCAATGAG. Its protein is CATKKAGGFSNE. The whole CDR3 region reads CATKKAGGFSNEQFF.

A remark on this clone: The missing CDR3 end, 3 residues past where the read stops, is filled in from the germline J gene. This chain uses TRBV18 with TRBJ2-5; TRBD1 might be the D (7 bases). V lost 6 bases, J lost 2 bases, and 16 bases lay in between. Per germline, CDR1 KGHSH and CDR2 LQKENI. CDR3 size: 15 residues. CDR3 loop: CASSAISGGQETQYF. The CDR3 bases that were read are TGTGCCAGCTCGGCCATATCAGGGGGGCAAGAGACC.

As concerns this clone: With the read ending 3 residues before the CDR3 end, the germline J gene is used to fill in that end. The chain links TRBV30 to TRBJ1-4, with 9 bases identical to TRBD1. Germline values: CDR1 GTSNPN, CDR2 SVGIG (reference sequence). Trimming removed 7 bases from V and 5 bases from J; junction bases left unmatched: 14. This CDR3 region has 16 residues. The CDR3 DNA, read in part, is TGTGCCTACCAAGACGGGACAGGGTTAAGGAATGAAAAA. Amino acid sequence: CAYQDGTGLRNEK. The whole CDR3 sequence reads CAYQDGTGLRNEKLFF.

Concerning this clone: The CDR3 end is not reached by the read, which stops 3 residues before it; the germline J gene fills it in. The genes are TRBV29-1 and TRBJ1-2, with 9 bases matching TRBD1. CDR3 length: 13 amino acids. V gave up 5 bases and J gave up 4 bases; unmatched junction bases: 5. Germline loops: CDR1 SQVTM, CDR2 ANQGSEA. CDR3 DNA (partial): TGCAGCGTTACAGGGGGCGCGGGCTATGGC. Its protein product is CSVTGGAGYG. In full, the CDR3 reads CSVTGGAGYGYTF.

Concerning this clone itself: The observed sequence ends 3 residues before the CDR3 terminus, with the missing tail filled in from the germline J gene. This chain uses TRBV30 with TRBJ2-5; D might be TRBD1 (5 bases). Trimming cost V 8 bases and J 5 bases, with 18 bases left between them. This CDR3 comprises 13 residues. Germline lookup yields CDR1 GTSNPN and CDR2 SVGIG (reference sequence). Incomplete CDR3 DNA: TGTGCCAGAACCGAAGGGGTGGGGGAGACC. Its protein is CARTEGVGET. The complete CDR3 protein is CARTEGVGETQYF.

In regard to this clone: The CDR3 extends 3 residues past the end of the read, so its final part is completed from the germline J gene. V is TRBV19 and J is TRBJ2-1; 9 nucleotides line up with TRBD2. This CDR3 region has 16 residues. Trimming removed 3 bases from V and 3 bases from J; junction bases left unmatched: 6. Germline assignment: CDR1 LNHDA and CDR2 SQIVND (reference sequence). The CDR3 DNA, read in part, is TGTGCCAGTAGTATTGGCGGGACTAGCTTCTACAATGAG. The encoded protein is CASSIGGTSFYNE. The full-length CDR3 reads as CASSIGGTSFYNEQFF.